This T cell receptor (beta chain) was sequenced during a study of OX40 agonist ivuxolimab in advanced cancers. For the study at large: The dose-escalation cohort had hepatocellular carcinoma, melanoma, renal cell or head and neck cancer.

As concerns this clone: Its target is not known.

It was autoimmune disease history or systemic immunosuppression that excluded patients. The V gene's germline CDR1 is MNHEY and CDR2 SMNVEV (reference sequence). V was trimmed by 1 base and J by 8 bases, leaving 20 bases between them. This CDR3 has 16 residues. General observations from the study: Blood T cells, both CD4+ and CD8+, expanded clonally by week 6 at 0.1 to 3.0 mg/kg.

Libraries were prepared by immunoSEQ multiplex PCR; TCRdb keeps only in-frame clonotypes and omits some of them. The data contain approximately 82,000 clones, 85% to 90% of them seen just once; the ten biggest clones take up approximately 1.9%. The sequences come from CD4+ or CD8+ T cells sorted from blood, collected in a trial of the OX40 agonist ivuxolimab. The chain is built from TRBV27 and TRBJ1-2, with D perhaps matching TRBD1 (6 bases). The sequence was collected from an adult with an advanced solid tumor such as melanoma, head and neck, liver or kidney cancer. The CDR3 DNA follows: TGTGCCAGCAGTTTATTGGGGGGCACCGGATTCGCAGGCTACACCTTC. Translated, it gives CASSLLGGTGFAGYTF.